The rows below give T cell receptor beta chains drawn from one sample of a study of T cell responses to AZD1222 COVID-19 vaccine. Libraries were prepared by immunoSEQ multiplex PCR; TCRdb keeps only in-frame clonotypes and omits some of them. The sample shows some 190,000 clones, roughly 92% of them seen only once. Sequenced material: peripheral blood, taken on day 0 of AZD1222 vaccination. The source is an adult in good health. Both conserved end residues are part of each CDR3. Fields, in order: J gene, V gene, clone size, D gene, CDR3 protein, CDR3 DNA. The D gene is left open where the match is weak. The size field is filled for only some rows; it gives once, few, many or a size class.

j_gene: TRBJ1-2; v_gene: TRBV7-9; abundance: -; d_gene: -; CDR3aa: CASSLARGSGYTF; CDR3nt: TGTGCCAGCAGCTTAGCTCGGGGGTCAGGCTACACCTTC
j_gene: TRBJ2-1; v_gene: TRBV11-2; abundance: -; d_gene: -; CDR3aa: CASSLDPFPNEQFF; CDR3nt: TGTGCCAGCAGCTTAGATCCCTTCCCCAATGAGCAGTTCTTC
j_gene: TRBJ2-5; v_gene: TRBV19; abundance: -; d_gene: -; CDR3aa: CASSSSQGTWETQYF; CDR3nt: TGTGCCAGTAGTTCCTCACAGGGTACCTGGGAGACCCAGTACTTC
j_gene: TRBJ1-5; v_gene: TRBV9; abundance: -; d_gene: TRBD1; CDR3aa: CASSVGQGAGQPQHF; CDR3nt: TGTGCCAGCAGCGTCGGACAGGGGGCAGGGCAGCCCCAGCATTTT
j_gene: TRBJ1-4; v_gene: TRBV6-2/TRBV6-3; abundance: -; d_gene: TRBD1; CDR3aa: CASSYGGTGAIGEKLFF; CDR3nt: TGTGCCAGCAGTTACGGGGGAACAGGGGCGATTGGCGAAAAACTGTTTTTT
j_gene: TRBJ2-5; v_gene: TRBV19; abundance: -; d_gene: -; CDR3aa: CASSIRAGGETQYF; CDR3nt: TGTGCCAGTAGTATAAGGGCAGGTGGCGAGACCCAGTACTTC
j_gene: TRBJ2-3; v_gene: TRBV30; abundance: -; d_gene: -; CDR3aa: CAWTWTSTDTQYF; CDR3nt: TGTGCCTGGACCTGGACGAGCACAGATACGCAGTATTTT
j_gene: TRBJ1-2; v_gene: TRBV11-2; abundance: -; d_gene: -; CDR3aa: CASSSGELYGYTF; CDR3nt: TGTGCCAGCAGCTCGGGGGAGCTCTATGGCTACACCTTC
j_gene: TRBJ1-3; v_gene: TRBV19; abundance: -; d_gene: -; CDR3aa: CASTQGHLGNTIYF; CDR3nt: TGTGCCAGTACCCAGGGACACCTGGGAAACACCATATATTTT
j_gene: TRBJ2-1; v_gene: TRBV12-5; abundance: once; d_gene: -; CDR3aa: CASSGEGLYNEQFF; CDR3nt: TGTGCTAGTTCTGGAGAGGGATTATACAATGAGCAGTTCTTC
j_gene: TRBJ1-5; v_gene: TRBV7-9; abundance: -; d_gene: TRBD1; CDR3aa: CASSLEPGTGGGQPQHF; CDR3nt: TGTGCCAGCAGCTTAGAGCCCGGGACAGGGGGCGGCCAGCCCCAGCATTTT
j_gene: TRBJ1-4; v_gene: TRBV5-4; abundance: -; d_gene: -; CDR3aa: CASSLEVQDEKLFF; CDR3nt: TGTGCCAGCAGCTTGGAGGTGCAGGATGAAAAACTGTTTTTT
j_gene: TRBJ1-5; v_gene: TRBV2; abundance: -; d_gene: TRBD1; CDR3aa: CASSDRTGGNQPQHF; CDR3nt: TGTGCCAGCAGTGACCGGACAGGCGGCAATCAGCCCCAGCATTTT
j_gene: TRBJ2-5; v_gene: TRBV11-1; abundance: -; d_gene: -; CDR3aa: CASSLAFRGQETQYF; CDR3nt: TGTGCCAGCAGCTTAGCGTTCCGGGGGCAAGAGACCCAGTACTTC
j_gene: TRBJ2-1; v_gene: TRBV7-3; abundance: -; d_gene: TRBD1; CDR3aa: CASSTTNPGTGDNEQFF; CDR3nt: TGTGCCAGCAGCACCACAAACCCAGGGACAGGGGACAATGAGCAGTTCTTC
j_gene: TRBJ1-1; v_gene: TRBV3-1/TRBV3-2; abundance: -; d_gene: TRBD1; CDR3aa: CASSQGGTAGGEAFF; CDR3nt: TGTGCCAGCAGCCAAGGCGGGACAGCGGGGGGTGAAGCTTTCTTT
j_gene: TRBJ1-2; v_gene: TRBV2; abundance: -; d_gene: -; CDR3aa: CASSVAGSNYGYTF; CDR3nt: TGTGCCAGCAGTGTTGCGGGTTCCAACTATGGCTACACCTTC
j_gene: TRBJ1-2; v_gene: TRBV14; abundance: -; d_gene: TRBD1; CDR3aa: CASSFGGTGDYTF; CDR3nt: TGTGCCAGCAGCTTTGGAGGGACAGGGGACTACACCTTC
j_gene: TRBJ1-5; v_gene: TRBV19; abundance: -; d_gene: TRBD1; CDR3aa: CASSETGRNQPQHF; CDR3nt: TGTGCCAGTAGTGAGACAGGGCGCAATCAGCCCCAGCATTTT
j_gene: TRBJ2-7; v_gene: TRBV7-2; abundance: once; d_gene: TRBD2; CDR3aa: CASSLGLAGSYEQYF; CDR3nt: TGTGCCAGCAGCTTGGGTCTAGCGGGCTCCTACGAGCAGTACTTC
j_gene: TRBJ2-3; v_gene: TRBV28; abundance: -; d_gene: TRBD1; CDR3aa: CASKGQGAADTQYF; CDR3nt: TGTGCCAGCAAGGGACAGGGGGCCGCGGATACGCAGTATTTT
j_gene: TRBJ2-2; v_gene: TRBV12-5; abundance: -; d_gene: -; CDR3aa: CASGQRTRGAGELFF; CDR3nt: TGTGCTAGTGGTCAACGAACCAGGGGGGCCGGGGAGCTGTTTTTT
j_gene: TRBJ2-5; v_gene: TRBV25-1; abundance: -; d_gene: -; CDR3aa: CASSEPLKGVGETQYF; CDR3nt: TGTGCCAGCAGTGAACCCCTTAAAGGGGTAGGGGAGACCCAGTACTTC
j_gene: TRBJ1-1; v_gene: TRBV3-1/TRBV3-2; abundance: -; d_gene: -; CDR3aa: CASRRGLNTEAFF; CDR3nt: TGTGCCAGCAGGAGGGGGTTGAACACTGAAGCTTTCTTT
j_gene: TRBJ1-1; v_gene: TRBV5-6; abundance: -; d_gene: -; CDR3aa: CASSLVREDTEAFF; CDR3nt: TGTGCCAGCAGCTTGGTCAGGGAGGACACTGAAGCTTTCTTT
j_gene: TRBJ2-2; v_gene: TRBV7-9; abundance: -; d_gene: TRBD1; CDR3aa: CASSQGTGGTGELFF; CDR3nt: TGTGCCAGCAGCCAGGGGACAGGGGGCACCGGGGAGCTGTTTTTT
j_gene: TRBJ2-7; v_gene: TRBV6-2/TRBV6-3; abundance: -; d_gene: -; CDR3aa: CASSDKGDRRREQYF; CDR3nt: TGTGCCAGCAGCGACAAGGGCGACAGGCGGAGAGAGCAGTACTTC
j_gene: TRBJ1-2; v_gene: TRBV24-1; abundance: -; d_gene: -; CDR3aa: CATSDLRVGGYTF; CDR3nt: TGTGCCACCAGTGATTTACGGGTAGGTGGCTACACCTTC
j_gene: TRBJ1-1; v_gene: TRBV29-1; abundance: -; d_gene: -; CDR3aa: CSVGGSGNTEAFF; CDR3nt: TGCAGCGTTGGGGGCTCCGGGAACACTGAAGCTTTCTTT
j_gene: TRBJ2-3; v_gene: TRBV5-4; abundance: -; d_gene: -; CDR3aa: CASSLRRGSTDTQYF; CDR3nt: TGTGCCAGCAGCTTGCGGCGCGGAAGCACAGATACGCAGTATTTT
j_gene: TRBJ2-1; v_gene: TRBV6-6; abundance: -; d_gene: TRBD1; CDR3aa: CATQTQDRGYNEQFF; CDR3nt: TGTGCCACCCAAACCCAAGACAGGGGTTACAATGAGCAGTTCTTC
j_gene: TRBJ1-5; v_gene: TRBV6-6; abundance: -; d_gene: -; CDR3aa: CASSYGPNQPQHF; CDR3nt: TGTGCCAGCAGTTACGGCCCTAATCAGCCCCAGCATTTT
j_gene: TRBJ1-6; v_gene: TRBV7-8; abundance: -; d_gene: TRBD1; CDR3aa: CASSPLTGRHNSPLHF; CDR3nt: TGTGCCAGCAGCCCCCTGACAGGGCGCCATAATTCACCCCTCCACTTT
j_gene: TRBJ2-7; v_gene: TRBV5-1; abundance: -; d_gene: TRBD2; CDR3aa: CASSLYSGGETYEQYF; CDR3nt: TGCGCCAGCAGCTTGTACAGCGGGGGCGAAACCTACGAGCAGTACTTC
j_gene: TRBJ2-3; v_gene: TRBV27; abundance: -; d_gene: -; CDR3aa: CASSLFGYSDTQYF; CDR3nt: TGTGCCAGCTCACTGTTCGGGTATTCAGATACGCAGTATTTT
j_gene: TRBJ1-1; v_gene: TRBV3-1/TRBV3-2; abundance: -; d_gene: TRBD1; CDR3aa: CASSPTGVRGDTEAFF; CDR3nt: TGTGCCAGCAGCCCTACAGGGGTGAGAGGGGACACTGAAGCTTTCTTT
j_gene: TRBJ1-2; v_gene: TRBV19; abundance: -; d_gene: TRBD1; CDR3aa: CASTAWAGGSLVDGYTF; CDR3nt: TGTGCCAGCACCGCTTGGGCAGGGGGCTCTCTTGTCGATGGCTACACCTTC
j_gene: TRBJ1-2; v_gene: TRBV6-5; abundance: -; d_gene: -; CDR3aa: CASRTDDYYGYTF; CDR3nt: TGTGCCAGCAGGACAGACGATTACTATGGCTACACCTTC
j_gene: TRBJ2-7; v_gene: TRBV6-5; abundance: few; d_gene: -; CDR3aa: CASSLPPLDPYEQYF; CDR3nt: TGTGCCAGCAGTCTCCCCCCCCTGGACCCCTACGAGCAGTACTTC
j_gene: TRBJ1-1; v_gene: TRBV12-3/TRBV12-4; abundance: -; d_gene: -; CDR3aa: CASSINPYEAFF; CDR3nt: TGTGCCAGCAGTATTAATCCTTATGAAGCTTTCTTT
j_gene: TRBJ2-7; v_gene: TRBV10-3; abundance: -; d_gene: -; CDR3aa: CAISESRAGSPYEQYF; CDR3nt: TGTGCCATCAGTGAGAGTCGGGCAGGGTCTCCCTACGAGCAGTACTTC
j_gene: TRBJ1-2; v_gene: TRBV21-1; abundance: -; d_gene: -; CDR3aa: CASSSRARGYTF; CDR3nt: TGTGCCAGCAGCAGTAGGGCTCGGGGCTACACCTTC
j_gene: TRBJ1-5; v_gene: TRBV18; abundance: -; d_gene: -; CDR3aa: CASSENYSNQPQHF; CDR3nt: TGTGCCAGTTCCGAGAATTATAGCAATCAGCCCCAGCATTTT
j_gene: TRBJ2-1; v_gene: TRBV5-1; abundance: -; d_gene: TRBD1; CDR3aa: CASSLAGQGPYNEQFF; CDR3nt: TGCGCCAGCAGCTTGGCTGGACAGGGTCCCTACAATGAGCAGTTCTTC
j_gene: TRBJ2-7; v_gene: TRBV28; abundance: -; d_gene: TRBD2; CDR3aa: CASSQGLAEAYEQYF; CDR3nt: TGTGCCAGCAGCCAAGGACTAGCGGAGGCCTACGAGCAGTACTTC
j_gene: TRBJ1-5; v_gene: TRBV7-3; abundance: -; d_gene: -; CDR3aa: CASSLRSPPPYSNQPQHF; CDR3nt: TGTGCCAGCAGCTTAAGGTCGCCTCCTCCCTATAGCAATCAGCCCCAGCATTTT
j_gene: TRBJ1-2; v_gene: TRBV28; abundance: -; d_gene: -; CDR3aa: CASSLTRVYGYTF; CDR3nt: TGTGCCAGCAGTTTAACGAGGGTCTATGGCTACACCTTC
j_gene: TRBJ1-1; v_gene: TRBV10-2; abundance: -; d_gene: -; CDR3aa: CASSELFLRLREMNTEAFF; CDR3nt: TGCGCCAGCAGTGAATTATTTCTTCGCCTAAGGGAAATGAACACTGAAGCTTTCTTT
j_gene: TRBJ1-4; v_gene: TRBV2; abundance: -; d_gene: -; CDR3aa: CASSGDSGGEKLFF; CDR3nt: TGTGCCAGCAGTGGGGATTCGGGCGGCGAAAAACTGTTTTTT
j_gene: TRBJ2-7; v_gene: TRBV5-4; abundance: -; d_gene: -; CDR3aa: CASRWSGNSYEQYF; CDR3nt: TGTGCCAGCAGGTGGTCTGGTAACTCCTACGAGCAGTACTTC
j_gene: TRBJ1-5; v_gene: TRBV5-1; abundance: -; d_gene: -; CDR3aa: CASSLSPENQPQHF; CDR3nt: TGCGCCAGCAGCCTCAGTCCGGAAAATCAGCCCCAGCATTTT
j_gene: TRBJ2-1; v_gene: TRBV7-3; abundance: -; d_gene: TRBD2; CDR3aa: CASSPFLTSGRYNEQFF; CDR3nt: TGTGCCAGCAGTCCCTTTTTGACTAGCGGGCGATACAATGAGCAGTTCTTC
j_gene: TRBJ1-4; v_gene: TRBV5-1; abundance: few; d_gene: -; CDR3aa: CASSLEGRTNEKLFF; CDR3nt: TGCGCCAGCAGCTTAGAGGGAAGAACTAATGAAAAACTGTTTTTT
j_gene: TRBJ2-7; v_gene: TRBV19; abundance: -; d_gene: -; CDR3aa: CASSRILGRSGYEQYF; CDR3nt: TGTGCCAGTAGTAGAATACTCGGACGGTCGGGCTACGAGCAGTACTTC
j_gene: TRBJ1-4; v_gene: TRBV3-1/TRBV3-2; abundance: -; d_gene: -; CDR3aa: CASSQEGTQNEKLFF; CDR3nt: TGTGCCAGCAGCCAAGAAGGGACACAAAATGAAAAACTGTTTTTT
j_gene: TRBJ1-5; v_gene: TRBV18; abundance: -; d_gene: -; CDR3aa: CASSPDRNQPQHF; CDR3nt: TGTGCCAGCTCACCAGACAGGAATCAGCCCCAGCATTTT